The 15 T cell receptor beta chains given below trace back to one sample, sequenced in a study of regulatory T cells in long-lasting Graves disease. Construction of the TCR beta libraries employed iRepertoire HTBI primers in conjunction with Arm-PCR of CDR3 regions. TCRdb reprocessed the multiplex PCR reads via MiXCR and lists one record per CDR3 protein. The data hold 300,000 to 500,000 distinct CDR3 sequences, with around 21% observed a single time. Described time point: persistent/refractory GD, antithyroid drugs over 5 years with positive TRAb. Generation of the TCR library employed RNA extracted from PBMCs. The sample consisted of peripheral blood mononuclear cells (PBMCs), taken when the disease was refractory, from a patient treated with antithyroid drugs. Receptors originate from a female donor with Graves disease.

In DNA form, the CDR3 reads TGTGCCAGCAGCCCCCCCGGGACTAGCGGAGAGACCCAGTACTTC. This encodes CASSPPGTSGETQYF. The chain links TRBV7-9 to TRBJ2-5; 11 nucleotides line up with TRBD2. This CDR3 has 15 amino acids. The germline CDR1 and CDR2 sequences are SEHNR and FQNEAQ (reference sequence). With V trimmed by 5 bases and J by 4 bases, 6 bases remained unmatched.

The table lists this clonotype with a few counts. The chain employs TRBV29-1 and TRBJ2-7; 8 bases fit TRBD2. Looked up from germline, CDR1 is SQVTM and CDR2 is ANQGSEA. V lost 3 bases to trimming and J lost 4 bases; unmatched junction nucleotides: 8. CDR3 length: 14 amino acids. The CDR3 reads CSVEGRGAKYEQYF. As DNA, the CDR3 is TGCAGCGTTGAGGGGCGGGGGGCAAAATACGAGCAGTACTTC.

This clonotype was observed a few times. The CDR3 sequence: CASGGGFYEQYF. The CDR3 DNA reads TGTGCCAGTGGCGGGGGTTTTTACGAGCAGTACTTC. The chain recombines TRBV27 with TRBJ2-7, with 7 bases that match TRBD2. Looked up from germline, CDR1 is MNHEY and CDR2 is SMNVEV (reference sequence). The CDR3 covers 12 residues. With 9 bases clipped from V and 4 bases from J, the junction kept 6 bases outside the gene matches.

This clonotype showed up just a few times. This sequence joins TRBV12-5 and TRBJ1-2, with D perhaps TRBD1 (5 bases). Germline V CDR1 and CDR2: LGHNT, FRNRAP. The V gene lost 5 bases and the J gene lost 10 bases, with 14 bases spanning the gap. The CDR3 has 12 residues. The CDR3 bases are TGTGCTAGTGGTGTCACAGGAATAGACTACACCTTC. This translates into CASGVTGIDYTF.

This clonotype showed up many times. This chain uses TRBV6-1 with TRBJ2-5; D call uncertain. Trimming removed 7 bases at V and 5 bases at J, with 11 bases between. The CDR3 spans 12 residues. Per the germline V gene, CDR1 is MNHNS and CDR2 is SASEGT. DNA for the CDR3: TGTGCCAGCACCCTAAACGGGGAGACCCAGTACTTC. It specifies CASTLNGETQYF.

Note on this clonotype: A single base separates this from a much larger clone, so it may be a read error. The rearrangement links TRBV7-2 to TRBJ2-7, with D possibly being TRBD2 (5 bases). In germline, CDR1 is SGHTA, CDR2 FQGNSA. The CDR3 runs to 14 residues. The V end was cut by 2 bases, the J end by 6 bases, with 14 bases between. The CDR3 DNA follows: TGTGCCAGCAGCTTAAGTTTTGGAGGCTGCGAGCAGTACTTC. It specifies CASSLSFGGCEQYF.

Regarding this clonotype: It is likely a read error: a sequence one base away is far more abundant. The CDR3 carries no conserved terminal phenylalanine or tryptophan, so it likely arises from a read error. In DNA form, the CDR3 reads TGTGCCAGCAGCTTAAGCGGGCTTAATGAGCAGTTCCTC. This encodes CASSLSGLNEQFL. The genes are TRBV11-2 and TRBJ2-5, with a possible D match to TRBD2 (6 bases). The end of the DNA is better explained by TRBJ2-1, so the J call may be wrong. This CDR3 has 13 amino acids. The germline gives CDR1 SGHAT, CDR2 FQNNGV.

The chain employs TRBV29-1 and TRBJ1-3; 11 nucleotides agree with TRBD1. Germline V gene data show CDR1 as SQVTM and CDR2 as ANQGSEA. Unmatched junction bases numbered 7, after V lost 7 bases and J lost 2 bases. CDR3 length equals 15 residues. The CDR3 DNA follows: TGCAGCGCTCGGACAGGGGGCCCCACTGGAAACACCATATATTTT. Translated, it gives CSARTGGPTGNTIYF. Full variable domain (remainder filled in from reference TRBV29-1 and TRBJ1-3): SAVISQKPSRDICQRGTSLTIQCQVDSQVTMMFWYRQQPGQSLTLIATANQGSEATYESGFVIDKFPISRPNLTFSTLTVSNMSPEDSSIYLCSARTGGPTGNTIYFGEGSWLTVV.

CDR3 DNA: TGTGCCAGCAGCTTAGAAGGATTGTCTAGCTATGAGCAGTTCTTC. Translating gives CASSLEGLSSYEQFF. The V call is TRBV7-9, the J call TRBJ2-1, with a tentative D call TRBD2 (5 bases). Trimming removed 1 base at V and 8 bases at J, with 15 bases between. The CDR3 consists of 15 residues. Germline CDR1 reads SEHNR; CDR2 reads FQNEAQ (reference sequence).

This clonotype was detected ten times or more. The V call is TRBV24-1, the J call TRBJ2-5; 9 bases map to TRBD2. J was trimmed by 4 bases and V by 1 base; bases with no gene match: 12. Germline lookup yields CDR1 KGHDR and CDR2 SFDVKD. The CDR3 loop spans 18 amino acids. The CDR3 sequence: CATSDFAGGRGRGETQYF. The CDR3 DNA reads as TGTGCCACCAGTGATTTTGCGGGAGGGAGGGGGCGCGGAGAGACCCAGTACTTC.

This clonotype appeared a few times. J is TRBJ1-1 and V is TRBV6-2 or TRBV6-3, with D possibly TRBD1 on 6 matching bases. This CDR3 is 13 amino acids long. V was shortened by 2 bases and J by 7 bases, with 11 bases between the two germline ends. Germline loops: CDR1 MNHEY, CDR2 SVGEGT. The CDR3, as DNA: TGTGCCAGCAGTTACGGTGGACAGCTTGAAGCTTTCTTT. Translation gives CASSYGGQLEAFF.

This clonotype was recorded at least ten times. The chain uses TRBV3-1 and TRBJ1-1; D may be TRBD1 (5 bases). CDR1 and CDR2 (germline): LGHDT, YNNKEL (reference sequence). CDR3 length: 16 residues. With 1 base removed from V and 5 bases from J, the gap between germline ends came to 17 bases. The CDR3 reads CASSQARGLPGTEAFF. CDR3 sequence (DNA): TGTGCCAGCAGCCAAGCTAGGGGACTTCCAGGTACTGAAGCTTTCTTT.

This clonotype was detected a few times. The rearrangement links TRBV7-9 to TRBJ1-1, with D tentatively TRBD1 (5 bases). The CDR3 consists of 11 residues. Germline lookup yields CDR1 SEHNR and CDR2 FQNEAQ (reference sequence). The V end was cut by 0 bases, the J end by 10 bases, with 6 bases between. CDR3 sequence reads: CASSLARGAFF. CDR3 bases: TGTGCCAGCAGCTTAGCAAGGGGAGCTTTCTTT.

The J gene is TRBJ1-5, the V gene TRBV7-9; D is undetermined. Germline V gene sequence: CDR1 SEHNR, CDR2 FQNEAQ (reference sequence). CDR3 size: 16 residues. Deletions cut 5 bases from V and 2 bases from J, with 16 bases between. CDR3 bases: TGTGCCAGCAGCAACTGGGGTAGCCAAGGCAATCAGCCCCAGCATTTT. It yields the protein CASSNWGSQGNQPQHF.

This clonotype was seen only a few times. CDR3 protein: CASSVLAGGPNNEQFF. In DNA, the CDR3 is TGTGCCAGCAGTGTACTAGCGGGAGGGCCCAACAATGAGCAGTTCTTC. The chain uses TRBV27 and TRBJ2-1, with TRBD2 matching 13 bases. This CDR3 region has 16 residues. Germline-derived CDR1 and CDR2 are MNHEY and SMNVEV (reference sequence). The V and J ends lost 5 bases and 5 bases, in that order; junction bases with no gene match: 6.